The clone carrying this TCR beta chain was seen ten or more times. The antigen is undetermined. Germline trimming cut 6 bases from V and 3 bases from J; bases unmatched to any gene: 10. This CDR3 is 16 amino acids long. Germline V gene lookup returns CDR1 ENHRY and CDR2 SYGVKD. It was by quantitative 5'-RACE with molecular barcodes that TCR beta libraries were made. TCRdb re-derived calls from the 5' RACE reads in MiXCR, one entry per CDR3 protein. The data contain 250,000 to 400,000 distinct CDR3 sequences, 11% of them singletons. The data were obtained in a study of CD8 T cells in ankylosing spondylitis. Findings and caveats of the study: A CD8+ phenotype characterized the disease-linked clones, which were relatively rare in peripheral blood. Reports of some motif variants in reactive arthritis synovial fluid and blood predate this one.

Sequencing used blood, either unsorted or a sorted T cell fraction (not recorded which). The TCR sequence derives from a female donor with ankylosing spondylitis or in good health (not recorded which). This rearrangement joins TRBV10-3 to TRBJ2-2; 7 bases align to TRBD1. Here the CDR3 reads CAIRERGTDDTGELFF. The CDR3 nucleotides read TGTGCCATCAGGGAGCGAGGGACAGACGACACCGGGGAGCTGTTTTTT.